A selection of T cell receptor beta chains follows, all from one sample in a study of TIL therapy for anti-PD-1-resistant metastatic lung cancer. The method was immunoSEQ multiplex PCR; TCRdb's version includes in-frame clones alone and lacks a portion of them. The sample has some 32,000 clones; around two thirds are singletons. Sample: blood, taken at baseline. The receptors derive from a woman between 30 and 85 years old with non-small cell lung cancer. Both conserved end residues are part of each CDR3. Each record gives: D gene, V gene, clone size, J gene, CDR3 protein, CDR3 DNA. D genes are given only for firm matches. Clone sizes are given selectively: once, few, many, or a class where the clone is expanded.

>-|TRBV7-9|few|TRBJ2-1
CATQGRSNEQFF
TGTGCCACCCAAGGGCGGAGTAATGAGCAGTTCTTC
>-|TRBV11-2|-|TRBJ2-5
CASSRPQGRETQYF
TGTGCCAGCAGCCGTCCCCAGGGTAGGGAGACCCAGTACTTC
>-|TRBV25-1|-|TRBJ1-3
CASSRGSLSSGNTIYF
TGTGCCAGCAGTCGGGGGTCTCTGAGCTCTGGAAACACCATATATTTT
>-|TRBV7-9|-|TRBJ2-7
CASSFGSPPYEQYF
TGTGCCAGCAGCTTCGGGAGCCCACCCTACGAGCAGTACTTC
>-|TRBV20-1|-|TRBJ1-3
CSVTSGNTIYF
TGCAGTGTTACCTCTGGAAACACCATATATTTT
>TRBD1|TRBV5-4|-|TRBJ2-7
CASSLLQGGYEQYF
TGTGCCAGCAGCTTGTTACAGGGGGGTTACGAGCAGTACTTC
>-|TRBV29-1|-|TRBJ1-2
CSAGPDSYTF
TGCAGCGCTGGACCAGATTCCTACACCTTC
>TRBD1|TRBV7-2|once|TRBJ2-7
CASSYTGTGFYEQYF
TGTGCCAGCAGCTACACCGGGACAGGGTTTTACGAGCAGTACTTC
>-|TRBV7-8|-|TRBJ2-7
CASSYSAGIYEQYF
TGTGCCAGCAGCTATTCCGCGGGGATTTACGAGCAGTACTTC
>-|TRBV19|few|TRBJ2-5
CASSTEGGRRSQETQYF
TGTGCCAGTAGTACGGAGGGCGGGCGGAGAAGTCAAGAGACCCAGTACTTC
>TRBD2|TRBV2|-|TRBJ2-7
CASSDTGTSGSYEQYF
TGTGCCAGCAGCGACACCGGGACTAGCGGATCCTACGAGCAGTACTTC
>TRBD1|TRBV10-2|once|TRBJ1-1
CASSGTGGTTEAFF
TGCGCCAGCAGTGGGACAGGGGGCACCACTGAAGCTTTCTTT
>-|TRBV6-4|few|TRBJ2-1
CASSDSNANYNEQFF
TGTGCCAGCAGTGACTCAAACGCAAACTACAATGAGCAGTTCTTC
>-|TRBV7-8|few|TRBJ1-1
CASSFNRNTEAFF
TGTGCCAGCAGCTTTAATAGGAACACTGAAGCTTTCTTT
>-|TRBV6-4|-|TRBJ1-1
CASSPGTGSSEAFF
TGTGCCAGCAGCCCCGGCACAGGGTCTAGTGAAGCTTTCTTT
>TRBD2|TRBV25-1|-|TRBJ2-1
CASSSSGSPYNEQFF
TGTGCCAGCAGTTCAAGCGGGAGTCCCTACAATGAGCAGTTCTTC
>-|TRBV27|-|TRBJ1-1
CASSLRQGAEAFF
TGTGCCAGCAGTTTGAGGCAAGGGGCTGAAGCTTTCTTT
>-|TRBV10-1|-|TRBJ2-3
CASSWGTDTQYF
TGCGCCAGCTCCTGGGGGACAGATACGCAGTATTTT
>-|TRBV28|-|TRBJ1-5
CASDGANQPQHF
TGTGCCAGCGACGGGGCGAATCAGCCCCAGCATTTT
>-|TRBV25-1|-|TRBJ2-1
CASTSFNEQFF
TGTGCCAGCACCTCGTTTAATGAGCAGTTCTTC
>-|TRBV21-1|-|TRBJ2-1
CASSVGLADTSSYNEQFF
TGTGCCAGCAGCGTGGGACTAGCTGATACCAGCTCCTACAATGAGCAGTTCTTC
>-|TRBV27|-|TRBJ2-2
CASSLIRGELFF
TGTGCCAGCAGTTTAATCCGGGGGGAGCTGTTTTTT
>-|TRBV7-9|few|TRBJ1-2
CASSYDRFYGYTF
TGTGCCAGCAGCTACGACAGATTCTATGGCTACACCTTC
>TRBD1|TRBV5-1|-|TRBJ1-2
CASTPTGGARGYTF
TGCGCCAGCACCCCGACAGGGGGGGCACGGGGCTACACCTTC
>-|TRBV11-2|few|TRBJ2-3
CASSLGGGSGSTDTQYF
TGTGCCAGCAGCTTAGGTGGTGGTAGCGGAAGCACAGATACGCAGTATTTT
>TRBD1|TRBV11-3|-|TRBJ1-1
CASSSGQGETRNTEAFF
TGTGCCAGCAGCTCGGGACAGGGGGAGACTCGTAACACTGAAGCTTTCTTT
>-|TRBV2|-|TRBJ2-1
CASKAEYNEQFF
TGTGCCAGCAAGGCAGAATACAATGAGCAGTTCTTC
>-|TRBV9|-|TRBJ2-5
CASSVDLGETQYF
TGTGCCAGCAGCGTAGATTTGGGAGAGACCCAGTACTTC
>-|TRBV11-2|-|TRBJ1-3
CASSRQFSGNTIYF
TGTGCCAGCAGCCGACAGTTCTCTGGAAACACCATATATTTT
>-|TRBV30|few|TRBJ1-1
CAWSWAGATEAFF
TGTGCCTGGAGTTGGGCAGGGGCAACTGAAGCTTTCTTT
>-|TRBV11-2|-|TRBJ2-1
CASSLDPRGEQFF
TGTGCCAGCAGCTTAGATCCCCGGGGTGAGCAGTTCTTC
>TRBD2|TRBV9|-|TRBJ2-1
CASSYFPGLAGGGYNEQFF
TGTGCCAGCAGTTACTTCCCGGGACTAGCGGGAGGGGGATACAATGAGCAGTTCTTC
>-|TRBV5-1|-|TRBJ1-3
CASSLAGGSGNTIYF
TGCGCCAGCAGCTTGGCGGGCGGGTCAGGAAACACCATATATTTT